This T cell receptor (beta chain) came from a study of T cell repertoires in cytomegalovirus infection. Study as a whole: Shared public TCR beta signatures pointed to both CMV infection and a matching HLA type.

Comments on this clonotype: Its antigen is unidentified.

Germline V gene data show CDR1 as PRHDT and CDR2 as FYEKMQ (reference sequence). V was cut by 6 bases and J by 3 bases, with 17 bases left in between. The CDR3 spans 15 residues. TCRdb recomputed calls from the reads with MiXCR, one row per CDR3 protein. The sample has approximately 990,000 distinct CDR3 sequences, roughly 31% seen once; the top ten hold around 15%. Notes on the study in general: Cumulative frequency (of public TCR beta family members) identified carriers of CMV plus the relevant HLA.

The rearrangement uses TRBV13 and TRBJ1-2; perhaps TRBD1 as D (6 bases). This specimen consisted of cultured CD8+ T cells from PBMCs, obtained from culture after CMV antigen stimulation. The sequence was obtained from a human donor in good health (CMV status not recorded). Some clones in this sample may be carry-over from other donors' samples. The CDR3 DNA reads TGTGCCAGCAGTGGCGGGGGGGGCGAAGACTATGGCTACACCTTC. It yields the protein CASSGGGGEDYGYTF.